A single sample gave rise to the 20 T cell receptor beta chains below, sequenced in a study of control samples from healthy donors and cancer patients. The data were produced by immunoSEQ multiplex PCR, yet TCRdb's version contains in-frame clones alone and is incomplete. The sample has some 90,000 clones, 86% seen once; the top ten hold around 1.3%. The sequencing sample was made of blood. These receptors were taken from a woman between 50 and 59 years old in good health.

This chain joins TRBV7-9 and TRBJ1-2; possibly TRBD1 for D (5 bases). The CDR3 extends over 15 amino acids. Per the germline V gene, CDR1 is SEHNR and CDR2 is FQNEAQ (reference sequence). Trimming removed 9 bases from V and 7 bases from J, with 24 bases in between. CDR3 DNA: TGTGCCAGTGCCACTGGGGCCGCCACGAGTCGTGGCTACACCTTC. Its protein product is CASATGAATSRGYTF.

The CDR3 reads CASIGSGVLSGANVLTF. CDR3 nucleotides: TGTGCCAGCATTGGATCAGGGGTCCTCTCTGGGGCCAACGTCCTGACTTTC. The chain combines TRBV28 with TRBJ2-6, with a weak D call TRBD1 (6 bases). V lost 7 bases and J 0 bases, leaving 16 bases between the germline ends. The germline gives CDR1 MDHEN, CDR2 SYDVKM. This CDR3 has 17 amino acids.

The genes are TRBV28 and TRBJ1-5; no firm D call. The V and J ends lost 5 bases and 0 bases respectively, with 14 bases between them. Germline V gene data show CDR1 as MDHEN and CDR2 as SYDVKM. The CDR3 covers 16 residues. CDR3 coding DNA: TGTGCCAGCAGTGCCCCCCGGGCGGCTAGCAATCAGCCCCAGCATTTT. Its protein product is CASSAPRAASNQPQHF.

The CDR3 DNA reads TGTGCCAGCAGCTTAGAGGTAGGCGGCAATGAGCAGTTCTTC. Protein product: CASSLEVGGNEQFF. This chain connects TRBV7-9 to TRBJ2-1; D uncertain. V dropped 1 base and J dropped 6 bases, with 10 bases sitting between them. Germline values: CDR1 SEHNR, CDR2 FQNEAQ (reference sequence). The CDR3 runs to 14 residues.

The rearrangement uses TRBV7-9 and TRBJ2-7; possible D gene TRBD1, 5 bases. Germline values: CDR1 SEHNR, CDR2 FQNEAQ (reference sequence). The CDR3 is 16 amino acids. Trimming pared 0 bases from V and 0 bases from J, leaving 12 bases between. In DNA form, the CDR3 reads TGTGCCAGCAGCTTAGCCTATCGACAGAACTCCTACGAGCAGTACTTC. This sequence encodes CASSLAYRQNSYEQYF.

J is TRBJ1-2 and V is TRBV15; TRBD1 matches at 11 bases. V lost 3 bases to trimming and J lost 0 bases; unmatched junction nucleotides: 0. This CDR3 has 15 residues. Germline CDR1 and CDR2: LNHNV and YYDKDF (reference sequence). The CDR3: CATSRDRGPNYGYTF. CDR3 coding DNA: TGTGCCACCAGCAGGGACAGGGGGCCTAACTATGGCTACACCTTC.

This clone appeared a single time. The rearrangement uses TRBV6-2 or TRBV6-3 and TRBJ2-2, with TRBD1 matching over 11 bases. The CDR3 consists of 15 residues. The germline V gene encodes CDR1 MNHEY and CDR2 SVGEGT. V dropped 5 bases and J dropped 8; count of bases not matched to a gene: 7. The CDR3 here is CASSRTGGARGELFF. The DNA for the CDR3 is TGTGCCAGCAGTCGGACAGGGGGCGCAAGGGGGGAGCTGTTTTTT.

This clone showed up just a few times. The CDR3 reads CASSGQGQGKSPLHF. In DNA form, the CDR3 reads TGCGCCAGCAGCGGCCAGGGACAGGGTAAATCACCCCTCCACTTT. This rearrangement joins TRBV5-1 to TRBJ1-6, with 9 bases matching TRBD1. The V segment lost 4 bases and the J segment 10 bases; nucleotides outside the gene matches: 9. Germline V lookup: CDR1 SGHRS, CDR2 YFSETQ. The CDR3 sequence is 15 residues long.

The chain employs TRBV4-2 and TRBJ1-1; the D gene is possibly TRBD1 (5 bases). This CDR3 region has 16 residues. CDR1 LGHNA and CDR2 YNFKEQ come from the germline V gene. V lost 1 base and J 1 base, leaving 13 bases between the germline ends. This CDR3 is CASSQGGGFANTEAFF. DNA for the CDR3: TGTGCCAGCAGCCAAGGCGGGGGATTCGCGAACACTGAAGCTTTCTTT.

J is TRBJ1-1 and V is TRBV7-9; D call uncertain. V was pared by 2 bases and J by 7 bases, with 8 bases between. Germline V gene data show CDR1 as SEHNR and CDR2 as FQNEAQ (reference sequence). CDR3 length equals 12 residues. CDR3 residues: CASSLLGSEAFF. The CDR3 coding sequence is TGTGCCAGCAGCTTATTAGGCAGTGAAGCTTTCTTT. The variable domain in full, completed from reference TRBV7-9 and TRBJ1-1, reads DTGVSQNPRHKITKRGQNVTFRCDPISEHNRLYWYRQTLGQGPEFLTYFQNEAQLEKSRLLSDRFSAERPKGSFSTLEIQRTEQGDSAMYLCASSLLGSEAFFGQGTRLTVV.

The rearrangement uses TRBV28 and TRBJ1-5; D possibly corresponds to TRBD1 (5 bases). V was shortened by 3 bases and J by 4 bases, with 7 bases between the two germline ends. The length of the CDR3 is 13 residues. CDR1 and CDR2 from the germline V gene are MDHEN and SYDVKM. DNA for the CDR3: TGTGCCAGCAGTTTGGACATGAATCAGCCCCAGCATTTT. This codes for CASSLDMNQPQHF.

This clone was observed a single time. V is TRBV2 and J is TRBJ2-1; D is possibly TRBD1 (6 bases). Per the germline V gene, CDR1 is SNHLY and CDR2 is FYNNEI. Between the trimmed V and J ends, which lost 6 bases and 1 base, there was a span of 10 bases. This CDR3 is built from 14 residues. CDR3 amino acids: CASRLDRSYNEQFF. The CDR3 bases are TGTGCCAGCAGACTTGACAGGTCCTACAATGAGCAGTTCTTC.

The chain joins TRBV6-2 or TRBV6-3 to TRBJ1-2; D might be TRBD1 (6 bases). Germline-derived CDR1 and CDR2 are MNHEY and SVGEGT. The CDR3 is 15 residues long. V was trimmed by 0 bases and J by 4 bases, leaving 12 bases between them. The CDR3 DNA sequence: TGTGCCAGCAGTTACTCGGGGGGCGCTTCCTATGGCTACACCTTC. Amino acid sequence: CASSYSGGASYGYTF.

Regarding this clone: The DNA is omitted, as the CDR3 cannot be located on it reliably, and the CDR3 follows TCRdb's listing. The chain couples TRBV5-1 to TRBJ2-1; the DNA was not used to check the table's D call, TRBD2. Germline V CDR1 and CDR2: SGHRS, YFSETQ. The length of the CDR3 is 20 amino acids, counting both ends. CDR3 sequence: CASSLGSLRQQLGGGNEQFF.

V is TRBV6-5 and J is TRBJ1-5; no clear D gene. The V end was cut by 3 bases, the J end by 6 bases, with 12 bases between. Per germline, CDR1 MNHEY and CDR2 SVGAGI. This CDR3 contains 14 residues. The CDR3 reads CASSYRSTGQPQHF. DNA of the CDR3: TGTGCCAGCAGTTATCGGTCGACGGGTCAGCCCCAGCATTTT.

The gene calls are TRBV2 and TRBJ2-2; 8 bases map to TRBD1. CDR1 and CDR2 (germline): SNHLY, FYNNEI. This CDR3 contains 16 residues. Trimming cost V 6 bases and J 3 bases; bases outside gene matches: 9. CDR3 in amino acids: CASRPDRGLYTGELFF. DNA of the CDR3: TGTGCCAGCAGACCCGACAGGGGATTATACACCGGGGAGCTGTTTTTT.

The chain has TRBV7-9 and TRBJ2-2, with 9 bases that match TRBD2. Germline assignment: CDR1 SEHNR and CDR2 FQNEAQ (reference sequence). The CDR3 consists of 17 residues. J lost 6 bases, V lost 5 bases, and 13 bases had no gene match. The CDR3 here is CASSKSREGLAAGELFF. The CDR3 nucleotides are TGTGCCAGCAGCAAATCCAGGGAGGGACTAGCTGCCGGGGAGCTGTTTTTT.

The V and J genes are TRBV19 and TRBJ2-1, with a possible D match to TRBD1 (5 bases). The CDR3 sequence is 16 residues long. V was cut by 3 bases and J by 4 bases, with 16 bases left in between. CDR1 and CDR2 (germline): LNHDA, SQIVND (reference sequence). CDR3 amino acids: CASSITMQGSYNEQFF. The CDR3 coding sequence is TGTGCCAGTAGTATTACAATGCAGGGCTCTTACAATGAGCAGTTCTTC.

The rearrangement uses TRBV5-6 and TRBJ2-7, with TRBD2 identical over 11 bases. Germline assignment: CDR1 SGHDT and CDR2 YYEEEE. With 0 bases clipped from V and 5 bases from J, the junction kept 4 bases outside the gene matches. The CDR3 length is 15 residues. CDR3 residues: CASSLGLAGGNEQYF. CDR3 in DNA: TGTGCCAGCAGCTTGGGGCTAGCGGGAGGTAACGAGCAGTACTTC.

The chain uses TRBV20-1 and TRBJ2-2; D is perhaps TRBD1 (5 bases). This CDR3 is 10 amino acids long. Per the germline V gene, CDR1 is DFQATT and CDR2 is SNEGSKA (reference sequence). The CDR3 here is CGIQAGELFF. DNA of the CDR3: TGCGGTATACAGGCCGGGGAGCTGTTTTTT.